This T cell receptor (beta chain) was observed in a study of blood T cell repertoires in COVID-19. The overall study: The origin of the acute and convalescent COVID-19 samples was the United States, Italy and Spain. PBMCs, B-cell-depleted T cells, or T cells were the source of the cDNA or gDNA that made up the material.

The CDR3 contains 14 residues. Looked up from germline, CDR1 is LNHNV and CDR2 is YYDKDF (reference sequence). V shed 0 bases and J shed 4 bases, with 10 bases lying between them. In the source study's methods: Nucleated cell counts were estimated from reference gene primer amplification. Libraries were prepared by immunoSEQ multiplex PCR; TCRdb keeps only in-frame clonotypes and omits some of them. That table furnishes V, J and clone size, whereas the DNA furnished D and trimming. Counted here are about 210,000 clones, around 92% occurring once; the ten biggest clones make up more than 0.95%. This chain joins TRBV15 and TRBJ2-7, with D hard to call. The source of this sequence is a man in his thirties or forties with acute or convalescent COVID-19. The material sequenced was peripheral blood. CDR3 DNA: TGTGCCACCAGCAGAGATCGAGCAAGATACGAGCAGTACTTC. This codes for CATSRDRARYEQYF.